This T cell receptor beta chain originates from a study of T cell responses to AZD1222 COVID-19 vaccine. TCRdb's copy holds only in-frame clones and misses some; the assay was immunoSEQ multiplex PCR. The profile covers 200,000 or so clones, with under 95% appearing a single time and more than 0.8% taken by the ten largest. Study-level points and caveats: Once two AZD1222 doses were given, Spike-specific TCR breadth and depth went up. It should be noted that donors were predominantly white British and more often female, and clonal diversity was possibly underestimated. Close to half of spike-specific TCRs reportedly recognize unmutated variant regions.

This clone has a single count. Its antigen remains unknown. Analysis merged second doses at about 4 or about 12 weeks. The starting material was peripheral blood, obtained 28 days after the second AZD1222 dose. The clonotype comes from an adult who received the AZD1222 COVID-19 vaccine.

The CDR3 loop is CASSVGPGNQPQHF. DNA of the CDR3: TGTGCCAGCAGCGTGGGGCCAGGGAATCAGCCCCAGCATTTT. The rearrangement joins TRBV9 to TRBJ1-5, with D perhaps matching TRBD1 (5 bases). Per germline, CDR1 SGDLS and CDR2 YYNGEE. Deletions cut 2 bases from V and 4 bases from J, with 10 bases between. CDR3 length: 14 residues.